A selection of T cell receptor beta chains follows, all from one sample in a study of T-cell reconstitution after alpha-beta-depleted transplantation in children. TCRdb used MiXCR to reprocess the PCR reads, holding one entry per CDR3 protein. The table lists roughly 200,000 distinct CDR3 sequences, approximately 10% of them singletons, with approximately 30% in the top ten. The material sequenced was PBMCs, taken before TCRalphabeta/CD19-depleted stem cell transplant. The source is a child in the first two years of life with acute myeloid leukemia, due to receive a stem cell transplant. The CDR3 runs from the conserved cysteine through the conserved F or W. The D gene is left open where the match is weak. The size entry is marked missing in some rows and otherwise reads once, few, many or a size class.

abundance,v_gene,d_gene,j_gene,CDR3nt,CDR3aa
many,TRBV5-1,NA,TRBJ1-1,TGCGCCAGCAGCTTAGTAACAGGAAGGAACACTGAAGCTTTCTTT,CASSLVTGRNTEAFF
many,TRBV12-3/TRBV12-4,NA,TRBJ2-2,TGTGCCAGCAGTTTAGGGGGCCGAAGGACCGGGGAGCTGTTTTTT,CASSLGGRRTGELFF
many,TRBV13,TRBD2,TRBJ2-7,TGTGCCAGCAGCTCTCCCATAGCGGGAGTTCACGAGCAGTACTTC,CASSSPIAGVHEQYF
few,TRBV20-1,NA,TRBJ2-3,TGCAGTGGCACGGTGGCAGATACGCAGTATTTT,CSGTVADTQYF
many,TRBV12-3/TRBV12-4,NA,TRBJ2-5,TGTGCCAGCAGTCCTACCGGGCCTCAAGAGAGCCAGTACTTC,CASSPTGPQESQYF
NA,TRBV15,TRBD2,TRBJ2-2,TGTGCCACCAGCCCCCGACTAGCGGGAGGTGCCGGGGAGCTGTTTTTT,CATSPRLAGGAGELFF
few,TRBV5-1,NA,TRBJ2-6,TGCGCCAGCAGCTTGCATCAGGCTCCTGGGGCCAACGTCCTGACTTTC,CASSLHQAPGANVLTF
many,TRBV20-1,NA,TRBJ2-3,TGCAGTGCTAGAGTGGCGGGGACTCCTCCAGATACGCAGTATTTT,CSARVAGTPPDTQYF
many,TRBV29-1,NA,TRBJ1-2,TGCAGCGCTGAGGCTGTAGGGGGCTACACCTTC,CSAEAVGGYTF
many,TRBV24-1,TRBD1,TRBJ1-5,TGTGCCACCAGTGACAGCGCCGGGACAGGGTTTGGCAATCAGCCCCAGCATTTT,CATSDSAGTGFGNQPQHF
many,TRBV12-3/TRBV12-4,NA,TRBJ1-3,TGTGCCAGCAGCCCGACAACATCCATCAGAAACACCATATATTTT,CASSPTTSIRNTIYF
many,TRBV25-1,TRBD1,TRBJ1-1,TGTGCCAGCAGTTCCTCGGGACAGCGAACGGCTGAAGCTTTCTTT,CASSSSGQRTAEAFF
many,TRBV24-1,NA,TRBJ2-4,TGTGCCACCAGTGACGCTGGACAGCTGGATCAGTACTTC,CATSDAGQLDQYF
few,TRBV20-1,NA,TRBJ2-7,TGCAGTGCCACGGCAGGGCCCAGCTCCTACGAGCAGTACTTC,CSATAGPSSYEQYF
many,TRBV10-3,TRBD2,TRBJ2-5,TGTGCCATCAGGGGGACTAGTATGAAAGAGACCCAGTACTTC,CAIRGTSMKETQYF
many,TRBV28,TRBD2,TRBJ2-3,TGTGCCAGCAGTCTCTCCCCCCTAGCGGGGGAACCGTATTTT,CASSLSPLAGEPYF
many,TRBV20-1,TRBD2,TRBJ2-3,TGCAGTGCTCCCCCTGGGGGAGCGGGGGGCACAGATACGCAGTATTTT,CSAPPGGAGGTDTQYF
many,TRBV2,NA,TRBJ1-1,TGTGCCAGCTTCCTTCCCACGGCGAACACTGAAGCTTTCTTT,CASFLPTANTEAFF
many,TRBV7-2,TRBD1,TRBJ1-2,TGTGCCAGCAGCTTTGACAGGGGGGGGAATGGCTACACCTTC,CASSFDRGGNGYTF
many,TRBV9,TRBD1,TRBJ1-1,TGTGCCAGCAGCGCCGCAGACAGGGGCACTGAAGCTTTCTTT,CASSAADRGTEAFF
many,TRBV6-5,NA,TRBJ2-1,TGTGCCACCCTGAGGGGTTACAATGAGCAGTTCTTC,CATLRGYNEQFF
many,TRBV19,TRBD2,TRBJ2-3,TGTGCCAGTAGTAGCGGGAGAGCAGATACGCAGTATTTT,CASSSGRADTQYF
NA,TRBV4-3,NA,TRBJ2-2,TGCGCCAGCAGCCTTCTCTCGGGCGGGGAGCTGTTTTTT,CASSLLSGGELFF
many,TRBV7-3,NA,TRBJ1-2,TGTGCCAGCAGCTTATTTGTGGGGGATGGCTACACCTTC,CASSLFVGDGYTF
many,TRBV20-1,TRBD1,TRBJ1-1,TGCAGTGCTAGGGGGACAGGGAATTTTGACGGTTTCTTT,CSARGTGNFDGFF
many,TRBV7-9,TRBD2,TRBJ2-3,TGTGCCAGCAGCTACGGGACTAGCGGACACACAGATACGCAGTATTTT,CASSYGTSGHTDTQYF
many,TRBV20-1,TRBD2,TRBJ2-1,TGCAGTGCTACTACCTCCAGGACTAGCGGGGCAAGCTCCTACAATGAGCAGTTCTTC,CSATTSRTSGASSYNEQFF
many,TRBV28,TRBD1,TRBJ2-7,TGTGCCGTCGGTCGACAGGGCCCCATCTACGAGCAGTACTTC,CAVGRQGPIYEQYF
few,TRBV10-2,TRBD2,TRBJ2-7,TGCGCCAGCAGTGACCTAGCGGGGACCTACGAGCAGTACTTC,CASSDLAGTYEQYF
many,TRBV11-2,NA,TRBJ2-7,TGTGCCAGCAGTCCCCGGACTTTCTCCTACGAGCAGTACTTC,CASSPRTFSYEQYF
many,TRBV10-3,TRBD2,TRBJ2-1,TGTGCCATCAGTGCCACTAGCGGGAGAACGGTTGAGCAGTTCTTC,CAISATSGRTVEQFF
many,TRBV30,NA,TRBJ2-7,TGTGCCTGGAGCGGCCCGGCCGACTGGGCGTACGAGCAGTACTTC,CAWSGPADWAYEQYF
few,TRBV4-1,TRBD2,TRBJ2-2,TGCGCCAGCAGCCAGGAAGCGGGACCTTTCACCGGGGAGCTGTTTTTT,CASSQEAGPFTGELFF
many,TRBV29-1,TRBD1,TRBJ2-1,TGCAGCGTACAAACCGGGACAGGGAATGGCAATGAGCAGTTCTTC,CSVQTGTGNGNEQFF
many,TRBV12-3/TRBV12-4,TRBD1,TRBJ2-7,TGTGCCAGCAGTTTTGCCACAGGGGGCTACGAGCAGTACTTC,CASSFATGGYEQYF
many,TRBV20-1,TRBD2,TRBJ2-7,TGCAGTGCTAGCGTCGGGACTAGCGGGAGCGAGCAGTACTTC,CSASVGTSGSEQYF
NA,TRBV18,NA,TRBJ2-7,TGTGCCAGCTCACCAACGGGGACTCTCTACGAGCAGTACTTC,CASSPTGTLYEQYF
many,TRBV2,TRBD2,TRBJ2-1,TGTGCCAGCAAAGCGGGAGGTGATGAGCAGTTCTTC,CASKAGGDEQFF
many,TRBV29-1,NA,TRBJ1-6,TGCAGCGTTCGACGGACTGATAATTCACCCCTCCACTTT,CSVRRTDNSPLHF
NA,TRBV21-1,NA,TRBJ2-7,TGTGCCAGCAGCAAAGTGGGACTAGCGGTCAGCTACGAGCAGTACTTC,CASSKVGLAVSYEQYF
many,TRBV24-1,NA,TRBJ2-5,TGTGCCACCAGTGATTACAGGACGGCCCAAGAGACCCAGTACTTC,CATSDYRTAQETQYF
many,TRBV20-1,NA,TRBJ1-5,TGCAGTGCTAGAGCCGGGGCAAGAAATCAGCCCCAGCATTTT,CSARAGARNQPQHF
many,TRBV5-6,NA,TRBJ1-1,TGTGCCAGCAGCCCGGGCCCGGGCACTGAAGCTTTCTTT,CASSPGPGTEAFF
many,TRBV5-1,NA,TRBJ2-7,TGCGCCAGCAGCCTGGGGACGGTTACCTACGAGCAGTACTTC,CASSLGTVTYEQYF
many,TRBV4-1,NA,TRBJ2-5,TGCGCCAGCAGCCCTACAGGGCCCCAAGAGACCCAGTACTTC,CASSPTGPQETQYF
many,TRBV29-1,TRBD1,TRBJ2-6,TGCAGCATTGGACAGGGCTCCTCTGGGGCCAACGTCCTGACTTTC,CSIGQGSSGANVLTF
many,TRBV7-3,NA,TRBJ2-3,TGTGCCAGCAGCTTCACCTTAGGTGATACGCAGTATTTT,CASSFTLGDTQYF
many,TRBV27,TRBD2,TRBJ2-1,TGTGCCAGCAGTTTCTCTTTAGCGGGGGGCGCCTACAATGAGCAGTTCTTC,CASSFSLAGGAYNEQFF
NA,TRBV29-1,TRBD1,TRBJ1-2,TGCAGCTCCTCGACAGGGGACTATGGCTACACCTTC,CSSSTGDYGYTF
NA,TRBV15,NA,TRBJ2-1,TGTGCCACCAGCAGAGGAGGCAGGGCGGGTTACAATGAGCAGTTCTTC,CATSRGGRAGYNEQFF
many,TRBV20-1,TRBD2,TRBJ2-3,TGCAGTGCGCAGCGGGATGGCACAGATACGCAGTATTTT,CSAQRDGTDTQYF
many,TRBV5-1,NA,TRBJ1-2,TGCGCCAGCAGCTTGGGTTCCGGGGATGGCTACACCTTC,CASSLGSGDGYTF
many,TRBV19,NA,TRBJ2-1,TGTGCCAGTAGTATAGGGCGGACAACCTACAATGAGCAGTTCTTC,CASSIGRTTYNEQFF
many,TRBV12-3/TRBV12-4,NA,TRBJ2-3,TGTGCCAGCAGTTTTGTCCCCGGGTCTACGGATACGCAGTATTTT,CASSFVPGSTDTQYF
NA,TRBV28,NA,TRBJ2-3,TGTGCCAGCAGTTTATCGTTGGCGGCAGTCACTGCCGAGGGGGATACGCAGTATTTT,CASSLSLAAVTAEGDTQYF